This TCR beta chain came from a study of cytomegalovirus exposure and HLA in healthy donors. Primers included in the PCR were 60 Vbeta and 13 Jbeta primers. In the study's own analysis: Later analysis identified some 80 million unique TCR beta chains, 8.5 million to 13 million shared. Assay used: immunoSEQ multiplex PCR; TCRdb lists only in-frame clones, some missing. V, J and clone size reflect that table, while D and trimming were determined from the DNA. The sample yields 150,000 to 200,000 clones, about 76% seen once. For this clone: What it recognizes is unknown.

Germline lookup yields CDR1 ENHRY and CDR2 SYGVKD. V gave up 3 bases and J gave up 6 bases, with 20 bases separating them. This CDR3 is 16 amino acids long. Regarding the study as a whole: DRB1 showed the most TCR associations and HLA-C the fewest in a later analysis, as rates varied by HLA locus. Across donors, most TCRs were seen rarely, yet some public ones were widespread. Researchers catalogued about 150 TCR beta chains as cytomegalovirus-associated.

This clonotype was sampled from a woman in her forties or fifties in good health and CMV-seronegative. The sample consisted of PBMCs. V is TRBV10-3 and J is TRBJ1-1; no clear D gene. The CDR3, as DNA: TGTGCCATCAGTGACTTTTTCGGGGTCGAGTCTCCTGAAGCTTTCTTT. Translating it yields CAISDFFGVESPEAFF.